Following are 5 T cell receptor beta chains from one sample sequenced in a study of T cells in Graves' hyperthyroidism and ophthalmopathy. RNA transcripts served as the template for amplifying TCR beta CDR3 regions. HTBI primers were employed in a first-round RT-PCR of the TCR CDR3. One entry per CDR3 protein results from TCRdb running MiXCR on the multiplex PCR reads. The sample lists about 720,000 distinct CDR3 sequences, over 15% seen once, with under 10% in the top ten. Source material: blood. These receptors came from a man between 18 and 35 years old with Graves' hyperthyroidism.

There are a few counts of this clonotype. The chain carries TRBV13 and TRBJ1-4, with a tentative D call TRBD1 (5 bases). Germline V gives CDR1 PRHDT, CDR2 FYEKMQ (reference sequence). The ends were cut back, 4 bases at V and 8 bases at J, with 17 bases in the middle. The length of the CDR3 is 15 residues. This CDR3 reads CASSYSQGLEEKLFF. The CDR3 bases are TGTGCCAGCAGCTACTCCCAGGGCTTAGAAGAAAAACTGTTTTTT. Full variable domain (missing parts from reference TRBV13 and TRBJ1-4): AAGVIQSPRHLIKEKRETATLKCYPIPRHDTVYWYQQGPGQDPQFLISFYEKMQSDKGSIPDRFSAQQFSDYHSELNMSSLELGDSALYFCASSYSQGLEEKLFFGSGTQLSVL.

The chain combines TRBV19 with TRBJ2-2, with D unresolved. The CDR3 is made up of 14 amino acids. The germline V and J ends were trimmed by 4 bases and 6 bases, with 12 bases remaining between them. CDR1 is LNHDA, CDR2 SQIVND, per germline (reference sequence). Written as DNA, the CDR3 is TGTGCCAGTAGTAGTCCGGATCGGCCCGGGGAGCTGTTTTTT. Translating gives CASSSPDRPGELFF.

This clonotype was detected only a few times. The J gene is TRBJ1-4, the V gene TRBV30, with a weak D call TRBD1 (5 bases). This CDR3 region has 14 residues. Per germline, CDR1 GTSNPN and CDR2 SVGIG (reference sequence). Trimming left V 0 bases short and J 8 bases short, with 13 bases between. The CDR3 is CAWSVTGGEEKLFF. The CDR3 DNA reads as TGTGCCTGGAGTGTAACGGGGGGAGAGGAAAAACTGTTTTTT.

This clonotype was detected many times. This chain connects TRBV28 to TRBJ1-1; TRBD1 matches 7 bases. Looked up from germline, CDR1 is MDHEN and CDR2 is SYDVKM. This CDR3 region has 15 residues. V trimming: 3 bases; J trimming: 5 bases; junction bases outside the gene matches: 9. The CDR3 DNA sequence: TGTGCCAGCAGTTTTAATGACAGGGAGTTTACTGAAGCTTTCTTT. Translated, it gives CASSFNDREFTEAFF.

The genes are TRBV6-2 or TRBV6-3 and TRBJ2-3, with D tentatively TRBD2 (6 bases). This CDR3 spans 18 amino acids. Germline V gene data show CDR1 as MNHEY and CDR2 as SVGEGT. V was cut by 4 bases and J by 3 bases, with 23 bases left in between. CDR3 loop: CASSSILFGTGVTDTQYF. The CDR3 coding sequence is TGTGCCAGCAGTTCTATTCTATTTGGGACTGGGGTGACAGATACGCAGTATTTT.